Following are 32 T cell receptor beta chains from one sample sequenced in a study of CD8+ T cells in alopecia areata. Separation of pooled cutaneous lymph node cells was by sorting with CD4, CD8alpha, NKG2D, NKG2ACE and other markers. Extraction of RNA preceded its reverse transcription into cDNA, which served as the sequencing template. Sequenced by immunoSEQ multiplex PCR; TCRdb stores in-frame clones only, minus some. The sample shows fewer than 9,500 clones, no singletons; the ten largest hold around a fifth. Input material: CD8+ T cells sorted from a lymph node. These TCRs come from a C3H/HeJ mouse with alopecia areata. The strain's MHC: H2-k.

This clone counts as medium-sized (0.01 to 0.1%). Gene names are the mouse ones. Read coverage stops 4 residues before the CDR3 terminus; the germline J gene supplies the remainder. The gene calls are TRBV13-1 and TRBJ1-1; possible D gene TRBD1, 5 bases. Germline V gene sequence: CDR1 NSHNY, CDR2 SYGAGN. This CDR3 region has 13 residues. The germline V and J ends were trimmed by 5 bases and 3 bases, with 11 bases remaining between them. Here the CDR3 reads CASRGGKDTEVFF. Partial CDR3 DNA: TGTGCCAGCAGGGGGGGGAAGGACACA.

This clone was seen ten or more times. Mouse gene names and germline throughout. The read ends 4 residues early relative to the CDR3; the germline J gene fills the gap. J is TRBJ1-2 and V is TRBV13-2; D possibly corresponds to TRBD1 (6 bases). Germline CDR1 and CDR2: NNHNN and SYGAGS (reference sequence). V lost 0 bases to trimming and J lost 4 bases, with 13 bases between them. This CDR3 spans 15 amino acids. The CDR3: CASGDAGGLGSDYTF. The covered CDR3 bases are TGTGCCAGCGGTGATGCGGGGGGGCTTGGCTCC.

This clone showed up many times. Genes and germline come from the mouse. The read comes to an end 4 residues before the CDR3 does, leaving the germline J gene to fill in the end. Other DNA sequences in the sample encode the same CDR3. The chain has TRBV19 and TRBJ2-3, with D maybe TRBD2 (5 bases). In germline, CDR1 is FNHDT, CDR2 SITEND (reference sequence). This CDR3 comprises 13 residues. Trimming shortened V by 4 bases and J by 3 bases, and 9 bases separated the two germline ends. This CDR3 is CASSGGVAETLYF. Incomplete CDR3 DNA: TGTGCCAGCAGTGGTGGGGTCGCAGAA. The variable domain in full, completed from reference TRBV19 and TRBJ2-3, reads GGIITQTPKFLIGQEGQKLTLKCQQNFNHDTMYWYRQDSGKGLRLIYYSITENDLQKGDLSEGYDASREKKSSFSLTVTSAQKNEMAVFLCASSGGVAETLYFGSGTRLTVL.

Only a few counts were recorded for this clone. The germline and genes are mouse ones. CDR3 amino acids: CASSDAHWGNYAEQFF. The covered CDR3 bases are TGTGCCAGCAGTGATGCTCACTGGGGGAACTATGCT. The V and J genes are TRBV13-1 and TRBJ2-1; 8 bases map to TRBD2. The CDR3 end falls 4 residues outside the read, so it is completed with the germline J gene. Trimming at V came to 0 bases and at J to 1 base, leaving 3 bases not matched to a gene. This CDR3 comprises 16 residues. Germline-derived CDR1 and CDR2 are NSHNY and SYGAGN.

Within the sample, this clone is medium-sized. These gene names are mouse names. The read gets to within 4 residues of the CDR3 end, and the germline J gene fills in the rest. The chain links TRBV17 to TRBJ2-3, with D possibly matching TRBD2 (5 bases). CDR1 is MNHDT and CDR2 is YYDKIL in the germline V gene. Trimming pared 2 bases from V and 0 bases from J, leaving 9 bases between. The CDR3 contains 15 residues. CDR3 DNA (partial): TGTGCTAGCAGTAGAATGGGGAGTAGTGCAGAA. It is translated as CASSRMGSSAE. The whole CDR3 is CASSRMGSSAETLYF.

This clone has only a few counts. Germline and genes here are mouse. The read stops 4 residues short of the end of the CDR3; the missing end is completed from the germline J gene. V is TRBV29 and J is TRBJ2-4, with D possibly matching TRBD1 (6 bases). Germline V lookup: CDR1 MSHET, CDR2 SYDVDS. This CDR3 comprises 15 residues. With 5 bases removed from V and 0 bases from J, the gap between germline ends came to 12 bases. The chain's CDR3 is CASSSQGSSQNTLYF. Partial CDR3 DNA: TGTGCTAGCAGTAGTCAGGGGTCTAGTCAAAAC.

This clone is deemed medium-sized. Here the gene names and germline are mouse. The CDR3 end is not reached by the read, which stops 4 residues before it; the germline J gene fills it in. The V and J genes are TRBV13-1 and TRBJ2-7; 9 nucleotides agree with TRBD2. The CDR3 totals 15 residues. V was pared by 5 bases and J by 0 bases, with 6 bases of the junction left unmatched. Germline V lookup: CDR1 NSHNY, CDR2 SYGAGN. CDR3 in amino acids: CASRTTGGPSYEQYF. The sequenced CDR3 bases are TGTGCCAGCAGGACGACTGGGGGTCCCTCCTAT.

This clone was seen ten or more times. Gene names follow the mouse nomenclature. The read terminates 4 residues before the CDR3 end, so the remaining end is supplied by the germline J gene. This CDR3 is also generated by other DNA sequences in the sample. The rearrangement links TRBV3 to TRBJ2-5, with 10 bases that match TRBD1. The CDR3 extends over 14 amino acids. The V gene's germline CDR1 is SNHLY and CDR2 FYNGKV (reference sequence). The covered CDR3 bases are TGTGCCAGCAGCTTAGGGGACAGGGGAGAC. It yields the protein CASSLGDRGD. Given in full, the CDR3 is CASSLGDRGDTQYF.

The sample holds many counts of this clone. The gene names given are mouse names. The CDR3 is cut off 4 residues early in the read; its end comes from the germline J gene. V gene TRBV13-2 combines with J gene TRBJ2-3; 8 bases match TRBD2. The CDR3 length is 14 residues. Trimming removed 2 bases from V and 1 base from J; junction bases left unmatched: 0. CDR1 is NNHNN, CDR2 SYGAGS, per germline (reference sequence). CDR3: CASGEGGRAETLYF. The part of the CDR3 DNA that was read is TGTGCCAGCGGTGAGGGGGGGCGTGCAGAA.

At least ten counts were recorded for this clone. Gene labels here are mouse ones. The read halts 4 residues ahead of the CDR3 end, with the missing end drawn from the germline J gene. The V call is TRBV1, the J call TRBJ2-1; TRBD2 matches at 7 bases. Germline V gene sequence: CDR1 NSQYPW, CDR2 LRSPGD (reference sequence). CDR3 length equals 17 residues. V shed 0 bases and J 3 bases; nucleotides not matched to a gene: 8. CDR3 DNA, as far as it was read: TGCACCTGCAGTGCAGATCGGGGGGGTTACGGCTATGCT. It specifies CTCSADRGGYGYA. The CDR3 in full is CTCSADRGGYGYAEQFF.

This clone was counted only a few times. Gene names and germline refer to mouse. The CDR3 extends 4 residues past the end of the read, so its final part is completed from the germline J gene. The rearrangement joins TRBV13-3 to TRBJ2-1; 9 bases map to TRBD2. This CDR3 is built from 15 residues. The V and J ends lost 4 bases and 1 base, in that order; junction bases with no gene match: 3. Germline V lookup: CDR1 NNHDY, CDR2 SYVADS. CDR3 sequence reads: CASSPGGGNYAEQFF. Partial CDR3 DNA: TGTGCCAGCAGTCCTGGGGGGGGGAACTATGCT.

This clone has at least ten counts. Genes and germline come from the mouse. The same CDR3 arises from other DNA sequences in this sample as well. Incomplete CDR3 DNA: TGTGCCAGCAGTATTGGGGGTTAT. Protein sequence: CASSIGGY. The complete CDR3 reads CASSIGGYEQYF. This rearrangement joins TRBV19 to TRBJ2-7; perhaps TRBD2 as D (6 bases). The read ends 4 residues before the CDR3 terminus; that terminus is restored from the germline J gene. Looked up from germline, CDR1 is FNHDT and CDR2 is SITEND (reference sequence). The CDR3 is made up of 12 amino acids.

This clone was detected ten times or more. Gene names denote mouse genes. The read gets to within 4 residues of the CDR3 end, and the germline J gene fills in the rest. This chain connects TRBV19 to TRBJ1-1; a weak D match, TRBD1 (5 bases). The V gene lost 2 bases and the J gene lost 4 bases, with 6 bases spanning the gap. The germline gives CDR1 FNHDT, CDR2 SITEND (reference sequence). This CDR3 has 12 residues. The covered CDR3 bases are TGTGCCAGCAGTATGGGGGGCACA. This codes for CASSMGGT. The entire CDR3 reads CASSMGGTEVFF.

This clone is medium-sized (0.01 to 0.1%). The gene names here belong to mouse. Coverage ceases 4 residues before the CDR3 finishes, and the germline J gene fills in the end. The J gene is TRBJ2-1, the V gene TRBV13-3; 12 positions match TRBD2. CDR1 and CDR2 (germline): NNHDY, SYVADS. After removal of 4 bases from V and 3 bases from J, the junction contained 2 bases not matched to a gene. The CDR3 extends over 15 amino acids. CDR3 in amino acids: CASSRDWGVYAEQFF. The DNA read from the CDR3 is TGTGCCAGCAGTCGGGACTGGGGGGTCTATGCT.

A word on this clone: Gene names are the mouse ones. The CDR3 is cut off 4 residues early in the read; its end comes from the germline J gene. The J gene is TRBJ2-7, the V gene TRBV13-2; D not certain. The V gene's germline CDR1 is NNHNN and CDR2 SYGAGS (reference sequence). Trimming took 0 bases from V and 0 from J, leaving 7 bases between them. The length of the CDR3 is 14 residues. CDR3 region: CASGDAADSYEQYF. CDR3 bases read: TGTGCCAGCGGTGATGCCGCAGACTCCTAT.

This clone was detected many times. Gene names and germline match the mouse. The observed sequence ends 4 residues before the CDR3 terminus, with the missing tail filled in from the germline J gene. The rearrangement links TRBV19 to TRBJ2-1, with 7 positions matching TRBD2. CDR3 length equals 14 residues. CDR1 is FNHDT and CDR2 is SITEND in the germline V gene (reference sequence). V was clipped by 5 bases and J by 1 base; unmatched bases: 3. The part of the CDR3 DNA that was read is TGTGCCAGCAGCCTACTGGGGAACTATGCT. Its protein is CASSLLGNYA. The full-length CDR3 reads as CASSLLGNYAEQFF.

This clone is labeled as medium-sized. Mouse gene names apply. The DNA ends 4 residues before the CDR3 does, and the rest of the CDR3 is filled in from the germline J gene. This rearrangement joins TRBV1 to TRBJ2-1; 8 bases map to TRBD2. This CDR3 comprises 14 residues. The trim removed 4 bases at V and 6 bases at J, leaving 5 bases unmatched. Germline V gene lookup returns CDR1 NSQYPW and CDR2 LRSPGD (reference sequence). The covered CDR3 bases are TGCACCTGCAGTGGCTGGGGGGAGTTTGCT. Encoded protein: CTCSGWGEFA. The complete CDR3 protein is CTCSGWGEFAEQFF.

This clone was observed many times. The gene names given are mouse names. The CDR3 end lies 4 residues beyond the end of the read and is filled in from the germline J gene. This chain uses TRBV13-3 with TRBJ2-7, with 10 bases aligning to TRBD2. Germline CDR1 is NNHDY and CDR2 is SYVADS. This CDR3 has 14 amino acids. CDR3: CASSPWGGEDEQYF. The part of the CDR3 DNA that was read is TGTGCCAGCAGCCCCTGGGGGGGCGAGGAT.

This clone appeared many times. Genes here carry mouse names. The read ends 4 residues before the CDR3 terminus; that terminus is restored from the germline J gene. The V call is TRBV31, the J call TRBJ1-2, with D perhaps matching TRBD1 (6 bases). This CDR3 has 14 residues. Germline V lookup: CDR1 GKSSPN, CDR2 SITVG. Trimming removed 0 bases at V and 0 bases at J, with 8 bases between. The CDR3 DNA, read in part, is TGTGCCTGGAGTCTCGGGACATCAAACTCC. Residues: CAWSLGTSNS. The whole CDR3 protein is CAWSLGTSNSDYTF.

This clone was seen only a few times. Gene names and germline match the mouse. The read gets to within 4 residues of the CDR3 end, and the germline J gene fills in the rest. This sequence joins TRBV29 and TRBJ2-7; possible D gene TRBD1, 6 bases. Per the germline V gene, CDR1 is MSHET and CDR2 is SYDVDS. Deletions cut 6 bases from V and 2 bases from J, with 8 bases between. The CDR3 sequence is 12 residues long. CDR3 bases read: TGTGCTAGCAGGGGACAAACCTAT. Translation gives CASRGQTY. The entire CDR3 is CASRGQTYEQYF.

Judged by abundance, this clone is medium-sized (0.01 to 0.1%). Gene names denote mouse genes. The CDR3 reads CTCSAKTSSAETLYF. Partial CDR3 DNA: TGCACCTGCAGTGCAAAGACATCTAGTGCAGAA. V gene TRBV1 combines with J gene TRBJ2-3; no reliable D call. The read halts 4 residues ahead of the CDR3 end, with the missing end drawn from the germline J gene. This CDR3 comprises 15 residues. With 2 bases removed from V and 0 bases from J, the gap between germline ends came to 9 bases. Germline CDR1 reads NSQYPW; CDR2 reads LRSPGD (reference sequence).

This clone was counted at least ten times. The genes are named according to mouse. The read is 4 residues too short to cover the CDR3 end, so that end is filled in from the germline J gene. The J gene is TRBJ2-7, the V gene TRBV1, with 10 bases that match TRBD1. Trimming removed 4 bases from V and 1 base from J; junction bases left unmatched: 1. The CDR3 spans 14 residues. Germline CDR1 reads NSQYPW; CDR2 reads LRSPGD (reference sequence). The DNA read from the CDR3 is TGCACCTGCAGTGGGGGACAGGGGTCCTAT. Its protein is CTCSGGQGSY. The full-length CDR3 reads as CTCSGGQGSYEQYF.

Turning to this clone: Here the gene names and germline are mouse. With the read ending 4 residues before the CDR3 end, the germline J gene is used to fill in that end. The rearrangement uses TRBV13-1 and TRBJ2-2, with 11 bases identical to TRBD2. CDR1 is NSHNY, CDR2 SYGAGN, per germline. J lost 4 bases, V lost 5 bases, and 1 base had no gene match. The CDR3 consists of 14 residues. The CDR3 loop is CASRGTGGTGQLYF. CDR3 DNA (partial): TGTGCCAGCAGGGGGACTGGGGGCACCGGG.

By proportion, this clone is medium-sized. The genes and germline here are from mouse. The read ends 4 residues shy of where the CDR3 ends; the end is completed using the germline J gene. The rearrangement uses TRBV13-1 and TRBJ2-7; 8 nucleotides match TRBD1. This CDR3 spans 12 amino acids. Germline values: CDR1 NSHNY, CDR2 SYGAGN. Partial CDR3 DNA: TGTGCCAGCAGGGACAGGGTTCAT. It encodes CASRDRVH. The complete CDR3 sequence is CASRDRVHEQYF.

The table lists this clone with many counts. Gene names are mouse gene names. Coverage ceases 4 residues before the CDR3 finishes, and the germline J gene fills in the end. The J gene is TRBJ2-4, the V gene TRBV13-2; 8 bases align to TRBD2. CDR1 NNHNN and CDR2 SYGAGS come from the germline V gene (reference sequence). The CDR3 has 16 amino acids. Germline trimming cut 1 base from V and 0 bases from J; bases unmatched to any gene: 4. Partial CDR3 DNA: TGTGCCAGCGGTGATAGGACTGGGTTTAGTCAAAAC. Its translation is CASGDRTGFSQN. The CDR3 reads in full as CASGDRTGFSQNTLYF.

For this clone: The germline and genes are mouse ones. The read ends 4 residues before the CDR3 terminus; that terminus is restored from the germline J gene. This rearrangement joins TRBV1 to TRBJ2-1, with TRBD2 as a possible D gene (6 bases). CDR3 length equals 13 residues. Germline values: CDR1 NSQYPW, CDR2 LRSPGD (reference sequence). CDR3 region: CTCSADWGAEQFF. The sequenced part of the CDR3 DNA is TGCACCTGCAGTGCAGATTGGGGGGCT.

As to this clone: Germline and genes: mouse. The CDR3 extends 4 residues past the end of the read, so its final part is completed from the germline J gene. The chain combines TRBV13-3 with TRBJ1-1, with D maybe TRBD1 (6 bases). Trimming removed 2 bases at V and 1 base at J, with 9 bases between. There are 14 residues in the CDR3. CDR1 and CDR2 (germline): NNHDY, SYVADS. The sequenced CDR3 bases are TGTGCCAGCAGTGAACCGGGACAAAACACA. Protein product: CASSEPGQNT. Given in full, the CDR3 is CASSEPGQNTEVFF.

This clone has only a few counts. Gene names refer to mouse genes. The DNA read from the CDR3 is TGTGCCAGCACCTCTAGGGGGGGCCCAAACACCGGG. The encoded protein is CASTSRGGPNTG. The whole CDR3 reads CASTSRGGPNTGQLYF. This chain connects TRBV13-3 to TRBJ2-2; the match to TRBD2 covers 8 bases. With the read ending 4 residues before the CDR3 end, the germline J gene is used to fill in that end. Germline trimming cut 6 bases from V and 0 bases from J; bases unmatched to any gene: 7. This CDR3 has 16 residues. Germline assignment: CDR1 NNHDY and CDR2 SYVADS.

There are a few counts of this clone. Any gene name here is a mouse gene name. The read ends 4 residues shy of where the CDR3 ends; the end is completed using the germline J gene. The chain links TRBV13-3 to TRBJ2-4; 10 bases are shared with TRBD2. Germline V gene sequence: CDR1 NNHDY, CDR2 SYVADS. The CDR3 extends over 15 amino acids. The CDR3 spells CASSDAEDWGNTLYF. The sequenced CDR3 bases are TGTGCCAGCAGTGATGCAGAGGACTGGGGGAAC.

This clone was seen ten or more times. Gene names and germline match the mouse. The read terminates 4 residues ahead of where the CDR3 ends, so the germline J gene completes it. The J gene is TRBJ2-1, the V gene TRBV13-2, with a tentative D call TRBD1 (5 bases). The germline gives CDR1 NNHNN, CDR2 SYGAGS (reference sequence). This CDR3 contains 15 residues. V was shortened by 1 base and J by 2 bases, with 10 bases between the two germline ends. CDR3 loop: CASGDNGHHYAEQFF. Partial CDR3 DNA: TGTGCCAGCGGTGATAATGGACACCACTATGCT.

This clone is labeled as medium-sized (0.01 to 0.1%). Mouse gene names and germline throughout. With the read ending 4 residues before the CDR3 end, the germline J gene is used to fill in that end. J is TRBJ2-1 and V is TRBV17, with a tentative D call TRBD1 (6 bases). This CDR3 contains 16 residues. V was trimmed by 1 base and J by 3 bases, leaving 13 bases between them. From germline, CDR1 is MNHDT and CDR2 YYDKIL. CDR3 DNA (partial): TGTGCTAGCAGTAGAGCCCACAGGGACCCCTATGCT. Translating it yields CASSRAHRDPYA. The entire CDR3 protein is CASSRAHRDPYAEQFF.

In its sample, this clone ranks as medium-sized. Gene names are the mouse ones. The covered CDR3 bases are TGCACCTGCAGTGCAGATTGGGGACAGTATAATTCGCCC. Translating gives CTCSADWGQYNSP. The full CDR3 protein is CTCSADWGQYNSPLYF. The chain couples TRBV1 to TRBJ1-6; 7 positions agree with TRBD1. The read halts 3 residues ahead of the CDR3 end, with the missing end drawn from the germline J gene. TRBJ1-6 is sorted into the ORF group, with uncertain function. Looked up from germline, CDR1 is NSQYPW and CDR2 is LRSPGD (reference sequence). This CDR3 comprises 16 residues. Trimming took 0 bases from V and 4 from J; bases not matched to a gene: 3.